Sequencing of this TCR beta chain was carried out in a study of T cells after posttransplantation cyclophosphamide. Findings and limits, study-wide: Later blood repertoires were often dominated by clones from the donor CD8+ memory compartment. Tissue-infiltrating T cells from skin or gut overlapped little with blood T cells. Recipient CMV seropositivity and CMV reactivation strongly tracked TRB clonality.

This CDR3 comprises 17 residues. Germline loops: CDR1 MDHEN, CDR2 SYDVKM. The ends lost 7 bases at V and 1 base at J; junction bases unmatched: 14. Peripheral blood was collected from the related graft donor on the marrow donation day. Concerning this clone: As yet, its antigen is unknown.

Profiling relied on immunoSEQ multiplex PCR, and the TCRdb table lists in-frame clones only, not all of them. Seen here are approximately 56,000 clones, 94% observed once, and the top ten hold about 3.1%. The V and J genes are TRBV28 and TRBJ2-3; the match to TRBD1 covers 7 bases. The sequence came from a woman aged 25 to 39 in good health and a related stem cell transplant donor. The specimen was PBMCs. This CDR3 is CASTSIRGQPGTDTQYF. The CDR3 nucleotides read TGTGCCAGCACCTCTATTAGGGGGCAGCCTGGCACAGATACGCAGTATTTT.